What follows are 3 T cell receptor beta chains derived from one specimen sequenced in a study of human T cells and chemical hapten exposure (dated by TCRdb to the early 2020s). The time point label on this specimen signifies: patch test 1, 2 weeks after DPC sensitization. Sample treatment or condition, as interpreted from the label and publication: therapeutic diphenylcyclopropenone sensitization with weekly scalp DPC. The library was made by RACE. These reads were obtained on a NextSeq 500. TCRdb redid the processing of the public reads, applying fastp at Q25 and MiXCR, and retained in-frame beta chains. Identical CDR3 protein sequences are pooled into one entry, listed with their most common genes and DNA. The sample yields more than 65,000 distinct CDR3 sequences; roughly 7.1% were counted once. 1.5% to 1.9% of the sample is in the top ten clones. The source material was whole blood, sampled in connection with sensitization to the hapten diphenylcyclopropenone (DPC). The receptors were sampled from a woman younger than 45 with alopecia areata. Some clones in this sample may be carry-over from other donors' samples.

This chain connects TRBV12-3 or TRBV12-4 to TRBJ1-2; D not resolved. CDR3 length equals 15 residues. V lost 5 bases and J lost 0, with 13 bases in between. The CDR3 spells CASSPQPGTNYGYTF. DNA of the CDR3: TGTGCCAGCAGTCCACAACCCGGAACTAACTATGGCTACACCTTC.

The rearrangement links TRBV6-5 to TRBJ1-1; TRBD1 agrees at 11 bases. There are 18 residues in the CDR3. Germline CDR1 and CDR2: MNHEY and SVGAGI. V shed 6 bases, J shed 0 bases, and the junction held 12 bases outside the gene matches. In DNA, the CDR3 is TGTGCCAGCAGCTATCGGACAGGGGGCGGAAAAATGAACACTGAAGCTTTCTTT. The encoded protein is CASSYRTGGGKMNTEAFF.

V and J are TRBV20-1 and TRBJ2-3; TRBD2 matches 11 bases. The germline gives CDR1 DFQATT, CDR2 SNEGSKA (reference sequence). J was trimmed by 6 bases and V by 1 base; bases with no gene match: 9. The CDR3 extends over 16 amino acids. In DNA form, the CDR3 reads TGCAGTGCTAGAGTAGCGGGGGGGACCCGCGGGGATACGCAGTATTTT. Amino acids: CSARVAGGTRGDTQYF.